The next 7 T cell receptor beta chains were all read from a single sample in a study of T cells in Graves' hyperthyroidism and ophthalmopathy. Template material for amplifying TCR beta CDR3 regions consisted of RNA transcripts. With the HTBI primer set, the TCR CDR3 went through a first round of RT-PCR. TCRdb independently ran MiXCR on the multiplex PCR reads; one entry per CDR3 protein. Among some 510,000 distinct CDR3 sequences listed, more than 20% were seen once. Sequences were obtained from blood. The receptors were gathered from a man aged 18 to 30 with Graves' hyperthyroidism.

The sample holds one count of this clonotype. The chain joins TRBV6-1 to TRBJ2-5; D is undetermined. The V end was cut by 7 bases, the J end by 5 bases, with 14 bases between. The germline CDR1 and CDR2 sequences are MNHNS and SASEGT. This CDR3 spans 13 amino acids. The CDR3 coding sequence is TGTGCCAGCACTAAGGTCGGAGAGGAGACCCAGTACTTC. It specifies CASTKVGEETQYF.

Ten or more counts support this clonotype. The chain combines TRBV7-8 with TRBJ2-7, with D possibly being TRBD1 (5 bases). Trimming stripped 0 bases from V and 3 bases from J, with 15 bases between. CDR3 length: 16 amino acids. CDR1 is SGHVS, CDR2 FQNEAQ, per germline. The CDR3 region has the DNA TGTGCCAGCAGCTTAGCGTCTTGGGGCAGCTTCTACGAGCAGTACTTC. This encodes CASSLASWGSFYEQYF.

This clonotype was seen once. This chain links TRBV11-2 with TRBJ2-7, with TRBD2 matching 9 bases. The V gene's germline CDR1 is SGHAT and CDR2 FQNNGV. The CDR3 is made up of 16 amino acids. Trimming at V came to 3 bases and at J to 6 bases, leaving 12 bases not matched to a gene. This CDR3 reads CASSFFGVAGVSEQYF. The CDR3 bases are TGTGCCAGCAGCTTCTTTGGAGTAGCGGGAGTCAGCGAGCAGTACTTC.

This clonotype was seen more than once but under ten times. The V call is TRBV12-3 or TRBV12-4, the J call TRBJ1-1; D is unresolved. CDR3 size: 15 residues. Trimming took off 6 bases at V and 0 bases at J, with 14 bases between the two ends. The DNA for the CDR3 is TGTGCCAGCAGCCTCAGCGAGGTCGTGAACACTGAAGCTTTCTTT. Translating it yields CASSLSEVVNTEAFF.

The genes are TRBV6-2 or TRBV6-3 and TRBJ2-7; no clear D. The ends were cut back, 2 bases at V and 2 bases at J, with 7 bases in the middle. This CDR3 has 13 amino acids. Germline CDR1 MNHEY, CDR2 SVGEGT. CDR3 nucleotide sequence: TGTGCCAGCAGTTACGCGACTGCCTACGAGCAGTACTTC. Encoded protein: CASSYATAYEQYF.

This clonotype was seen at least ten times. CDR3 sequence reads: CASSYSGGGTPYEQYF. For the CDR3, the DNA is TGTGCCAGCAGTTACTCTGGCGGGGGGACTCCCTACGAGCAGTACTTC. The genes are TRBV6-5 and TRBJ2-7; TRBD2 matches 8 bases. This CDR3 comprises 16 residues. V was clipped by 0 bases and J by 2 bases; unmatched bases: 6. CDR1 and CDR2 from the germline V gene are MNHEY and SVGAGI.

This clonotype was seen many times. J is TRBJ1-1 and V is TRBV5-6; D ambiguous. Germline CDR1 is SGHDT and CDR2 is YYEEEE. Trimming cost V 4 bases and J 0 bases, with 7 bases left between them. This CDR3 spans 13 amino acids. The CDR3 loop is CASSRVLNTEAFF. In nucleotides, the CDR3 is TGTGCCAGCAGCCGCGTATTGAACACTGAAGCTTTCTTT.